The rows below give T cell receptor beta chains drawn from one sample of a study of T-cell memory formation after mild COVID-19. In TCRdb, the 5' RACE reads were re-called with MiXCR into one record per CDR3 protein. The table has hundreds of thousands of distinct CDR3 sequences, around 8% seen once; the top ten hold 20% to 25%. Material for sequencing was PBMCs or a T cell subset sorted from them (not recorded which). The origin of the receptors is a young man who had mild COVID-19 (a few samples of this study predate the infection). Cell type and time point are not known. CDR3s include the opening cysteine and the closing phenylalanine or tryptophan. Fields, in order: J gene, V gene, CDR3 length, D gene, clone size, CDR3 DNA, CDR3 protein. D genes are given only for firm matches. The listing skips clone size in some rows; elsewhere it reads once, few, many or a size class.

>TRBJ2-3|TRBV5-1|13|.|many
TGCGCCAGCTCCGACGGCGTCACAGATACGCAGTATTTT
CASSDGVTDTQYF
>TRBJ2-1|TRBV7-2|17|TRBD2|many
TGTGCCAGCAGCGCCGCTAGCGGGGGAGCCTCCTACAATGAGCAGTTCTTC
CASSAASGGASYNEQFF
>TRBJ2-3|TRBV29-1|14|TRBD1|.
TGCAGCGTTGAAGAGACAGGGTTGCAAGATACGCAGTATTTT
CSVEETGLQDTQYF
>TRBJ2-3|TRBV5-1|16|.|.
TGCGCCAGCAGCCCGGGGCATGAAATTAGCACAGATACGCAGTATTTT
CASSPGHEISTDTQYF
>TRBJ1-1|TRBV11-2|13|.|.
TGTGCCAGCAGCCAGGGGTCGTACACTGAAGCTTTCTTT
CASSQGSYTEAFF
>TRBJ2-7|TRBV7-9|16|.|.
TGTGCCAGCAGCTTAGATCTTGGACTCACCTCCTACGAGCAGTACTTC
CASSLDLGLTSYEQYF
>TRBJ1-1|TRBV5-1|16|.|many
TGCGCCAGCAGCCCCGGGCCTTCAGCCTGGGGCACTGAAGCTTTCTTT
CASSPGPSAWGTEAFF
>TRBJ2-2|TRBV5-1|13|.|many
TGCGCCAGCCATACGGGCAACACCGGGGAGCTGTTTTTT
CASHTGNTGELFF
>TRBJ2-3|TRBV11-2|21|TRBD2|few
TGTGCCAGCAGCTTGACTAGCGGGGGAAAGTTCCAAGTGTTTAGGACAGATACGCAGTATTTT
CASSLTSGGKFQVFRTDTQYF
>TRBJ1-2|TRBV4-1|16|TRBD1|.
TGCGCCAGCAGCCAAGGGACAGGGCCATCTAACTATGGCTACACCTTC
CASSQGTGPSNYGYTF